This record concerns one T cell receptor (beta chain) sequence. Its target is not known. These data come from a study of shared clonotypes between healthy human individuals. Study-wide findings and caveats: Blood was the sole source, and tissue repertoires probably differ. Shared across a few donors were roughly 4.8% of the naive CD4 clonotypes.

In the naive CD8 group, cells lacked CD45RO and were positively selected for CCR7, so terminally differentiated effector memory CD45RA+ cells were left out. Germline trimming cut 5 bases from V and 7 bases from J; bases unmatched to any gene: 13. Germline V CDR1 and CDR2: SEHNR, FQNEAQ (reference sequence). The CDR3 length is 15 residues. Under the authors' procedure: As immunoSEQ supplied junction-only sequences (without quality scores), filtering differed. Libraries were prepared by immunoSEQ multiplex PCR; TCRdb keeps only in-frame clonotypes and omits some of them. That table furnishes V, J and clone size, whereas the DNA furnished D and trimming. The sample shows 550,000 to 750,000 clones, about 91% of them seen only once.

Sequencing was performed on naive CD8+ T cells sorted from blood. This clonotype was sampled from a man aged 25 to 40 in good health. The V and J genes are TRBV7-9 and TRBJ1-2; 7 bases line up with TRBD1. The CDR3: CASSPILTGAGGYTF. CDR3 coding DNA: TGTGCCAGCAGCCCCATCCTAACAGGGGCGGGTGGCTACACCTTC.